The rows below give T cell receptor beta chains drawn from one sample of a study of blood T cell repertoires in COVID-19. The data were produced by immunoSEQ multiplex PCR, yet TCRdb's version contains in-frame clones alone and is incomplete. This table holds more than 85,000 clones, 70% to 85% found once. Sequencing was carried out using peripheral blood. The receptors originated from a man between 60 and 75 years old with acute or convalescent COVID-19. The CDR3 runs from the conserved cysteine through the conserved F or W. A D gene is named only where the DNA matches it firmly. Clone size is shown for a subset of rows, as once, few, many or a class of expanded clone.

D: TRBD2; size: -; J: TRBJ2-3; V: TRBV20-1; DNA: TGCAGTGCTAGTAGACTAGCCTCCACAGATACGCAGTATTTT; CDR3: CSASRLASTDTQYF
D: -; size: -; J: TRBJ1-5; V: TRBV5-1; DNA: TGCGCCAGCAGCTTGGCGGGGACTGGGCAGCCCCAGCATTTT; CDR3: CASSLAGTGQPQHF
D: -; size: -; J: TRBJ1-4; V: TRBV19; DNA: TGTGCCAGTAATTCGTGGCCAGGGATTAATGAAAAACTGTTTTTT; CDR3: CASNSWPGINEKLFF
D: TRBD2; size: -; J: TRBJ2-3; V: TRBV5-4; DNA: TGTGCCAGCACCCCGCCGGGACTAGTAACAGATACGCAGTATTTT; CDR3: CASTPPGLVTDTQYF
D: -; size: -; J: TRBJ2-5; V: TRBV19; DNA: TGTGCCAGTAGTATGAGAGGGGGGGCCTCAGAGACCCAGTACTTC; CDR3: CASSMRGGASETQYF
D: TRBD1; size: -; J: TRBJ2-2; V: TRBV11-2; DNA: TGTGCCAGCAGCTTAGAAATGACAGGGGACGGGGAGCTGTTTTTT; CDR3: CASSLEMTGDGELFF
D: TRBD1; size: -; J: TRBJ1-5; V: TRBV12-3/TRBV12-4; DNA: TGTGCCAGCAGTGCCGACAGGGAGCCCCAGCATTTT; CDR3: CASSADREPQHF
D: TRBD1; size: -; J: TRBJ1-1; V: TRBV5-5; DNA: TGTGCCAGCAGCTCGGATCCAGGGGGTTTGAGGAACACTGAAGCTTTCTTT; CDR3: CASSSDPGGLRNTEAFF
D: TRBD1; size: -; J: TRBJ1-1; V: TRBV4-2; DNA: TGTGCCAGCAGCCAACATGGGACAGCCCTAACGAACACTGAAGCTTTCTTT; CDR3: CASSQHGTALTNTEAFF
D: -; size: -; J: TRBJ2-3; V: TRBV7-3; DNA: TGTGCCAGCAGCTCCGGACAAATCACAGATACGCAGTATTTT; CDR3: CASSSGQITDTQYF
D: -; size: -; J: TRBJ1-6; V: TRBV6-5; DNA: TGTGCCAGCAAAACCCGAGGTCCCGCCAGATCACCCCTCCACTTT; CDR3: CASKTRGPARSPLHF
D: TRBD1; size: few; J: TRBJ1-6; V: TRBV19; DNA: TGTGCCAGTAGACAGGGGGCGAATTCACCCCTCCACTTT; CDR3: CASRQGANSPLHF
D: -; size: once; J: TRBJ2-1; V: TRBV7-6; DNA: TGTGCCAGCAGCCGGACGGACAACTCCTACAATGAGCAGTTCTTC; CDR3: CASSRTDNSYNEQFF
D: -; size: -; J: TRBJ2-2; V: TRBV5-4; DNA: TGTGCCAGCAGTCAGTACGCCGGGGAGCTGTTTTTT; CDR3: CASSQYAGELFF
D: TRBD2; size: -; J: TRBJ2-3; V: TRBV7-9; DNA: TGTGCCAGCAGCTTAGGGTCTAGCGGGGGCACAGATACGCAGTATTTT; CDR3: CASSLGSSGGTDTQYF
D: TRBD2; size: -; J: TRBJ2-5; V: TRBV5-1; DNA: TGCGCCAGCAGCTGGGGCTCTAGCGGTTCTCAAGAGACCCAGTACTTC; CDR3: CASSWGSSGSQETQYF
D: TRBD1; size: -; J: TRBJ1-4; V: TRBV3-1/TRBV3-2; DNA: TGTGCCAGCAGCCGGAAAGGGACAGGGGTTGAAAAACTGTTTTTT; CDR3: CASSRKGTGVEKLFF
D: -; size: -; J: TRBJ1-2; V: TRBV6-1; DNA: TGTGCCAGCAGTGACAGGGACTATGGCTACACCTTC; CDR3: CASSDRDYGYTF
D: -; size: -; J: TRBJ1-1; V: TRBV27; DNA: TGTGCCAGCAGTCCACGGCCCCGGGACACTGAAGCTTTCTTT; CDR3: CASSPRPRDTEAFF
D: -; size: -; J: TRBJ2-2; V: TRBV18; DNA: TGTGCCAGCTCTGGGCAGGAGAACACCGGGGAGCTGTTTTTT; CDR3: CASSGQENTGELFF
D: -; size: -; J: TRBJ1-1; V: TRBV10-3; DNA: TGTGCCATCAAGGCGGGTACTGAAGCTTTCTTT; CDR3: CAIKAGTEAFF
D: TRBD2; size: -; J: TRBJ2-4; V: TRBV27; DNA: TGTGCCAGCAGTTTACGGGGACTAGCGGAAAACATTCAGTACTTC; CDR3: CASSLRGLAENIQYF
D: -; size: -; J: TRBJ2-3; V: TRBV20-1; DNA: TGCAGTGCTAGTTCGGCGGGGCTCACAGATACGCAGTATTTT; CDR3: CSASSAGLTDTQYF